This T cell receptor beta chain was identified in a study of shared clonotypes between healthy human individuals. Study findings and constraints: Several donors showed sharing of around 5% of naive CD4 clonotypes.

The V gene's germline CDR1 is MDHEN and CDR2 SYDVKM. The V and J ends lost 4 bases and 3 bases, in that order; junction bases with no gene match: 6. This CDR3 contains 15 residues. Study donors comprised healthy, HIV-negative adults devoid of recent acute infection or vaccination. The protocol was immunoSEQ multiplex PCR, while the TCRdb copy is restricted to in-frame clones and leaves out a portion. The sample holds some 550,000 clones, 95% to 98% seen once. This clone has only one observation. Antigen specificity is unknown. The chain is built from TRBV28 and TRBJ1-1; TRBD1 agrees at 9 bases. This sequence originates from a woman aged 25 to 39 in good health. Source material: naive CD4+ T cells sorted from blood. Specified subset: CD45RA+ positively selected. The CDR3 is CASSSGQGVYTEAFF. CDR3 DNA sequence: TGTGCCAGCAGTTCGGGACAGGGTGTATACACTGAAGCTTTCTTT.